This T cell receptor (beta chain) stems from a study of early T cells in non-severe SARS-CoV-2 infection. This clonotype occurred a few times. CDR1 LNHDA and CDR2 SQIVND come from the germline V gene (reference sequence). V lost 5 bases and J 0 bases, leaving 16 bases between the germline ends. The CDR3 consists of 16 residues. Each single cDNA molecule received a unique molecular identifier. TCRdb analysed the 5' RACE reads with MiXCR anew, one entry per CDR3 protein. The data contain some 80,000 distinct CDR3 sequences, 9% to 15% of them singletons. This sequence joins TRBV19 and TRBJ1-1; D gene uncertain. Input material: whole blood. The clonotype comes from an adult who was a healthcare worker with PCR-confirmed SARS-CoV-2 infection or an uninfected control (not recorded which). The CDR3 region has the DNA TGTGCCAGTAGTCCCCGTCGTGGTTTGATGAACACTGAAGCTTTCTTT. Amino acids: CASSPRRGLMNTEAFF.